This T cell receptor (beta chain) was found in a study of a mutant IDH1 vaccine in newly diagnosed glioma. Study summary: At weeks 1, 3, 5, 7, 11, 15, 19 and 23, patients received a vaccination, eight in all. Vaccines began 4-6 weeks after radiotherapy alone, or with temozolomide cycles. Patients had received radiotherapy, temozolomide, or both previously, most receiving both. General observations from the study: A vaccine-induced immune response developed in more than 85% of the patients.

The CDR3 is 14 amino acids. Trimming shortened V by 3 bases and J by 8 bases, and 14 bases separated the two germline ends. Germline CDR1 reads LNHDA; CDR2 reads SQIVND (reference sequence). Remarks on this clone: The antigen is not known.

Generated by immunoSEQ multiplex PCR, the TCRdb table keeps only in-frame clones and is missing some. Altogether some 120,000 clones are present, roughly 78% being singletons, with the ten largest covering around 5.5%. The time point denotes: week 11, during vaccination. Doses comprised 300 ug of mutant IDH1 20-mer peptide each, plus topical imiquimod. The chain links TRBV19 to TRBJ2-1; a possible D gene is TRBD1 (5 bases). The source is a man in his forties with glioma. The specimen was PBMCs, collected from a glioma patient whose treatment included an IDH1 peptide vaccine. CDR3 DNA: TGTGCCAGTAGTATTCAGGGTAGCAAGCATGAGCAGTTCTTC. Protein product: CASSIQGSKHEQFF. Looking up the rest from reference TRBV19 and TRBJ2-1 gives the full variable domain: DGGITQSPKYLFRKEGQNVTLSCEQNLNHDAMYWYRQDPGQGLRLIYYSQIVNDFQKGDIAEGYSVSREKKESFPLTVTSAQKNPTAFYLCASSIQGSKHEQFFGPGTRLTVL.